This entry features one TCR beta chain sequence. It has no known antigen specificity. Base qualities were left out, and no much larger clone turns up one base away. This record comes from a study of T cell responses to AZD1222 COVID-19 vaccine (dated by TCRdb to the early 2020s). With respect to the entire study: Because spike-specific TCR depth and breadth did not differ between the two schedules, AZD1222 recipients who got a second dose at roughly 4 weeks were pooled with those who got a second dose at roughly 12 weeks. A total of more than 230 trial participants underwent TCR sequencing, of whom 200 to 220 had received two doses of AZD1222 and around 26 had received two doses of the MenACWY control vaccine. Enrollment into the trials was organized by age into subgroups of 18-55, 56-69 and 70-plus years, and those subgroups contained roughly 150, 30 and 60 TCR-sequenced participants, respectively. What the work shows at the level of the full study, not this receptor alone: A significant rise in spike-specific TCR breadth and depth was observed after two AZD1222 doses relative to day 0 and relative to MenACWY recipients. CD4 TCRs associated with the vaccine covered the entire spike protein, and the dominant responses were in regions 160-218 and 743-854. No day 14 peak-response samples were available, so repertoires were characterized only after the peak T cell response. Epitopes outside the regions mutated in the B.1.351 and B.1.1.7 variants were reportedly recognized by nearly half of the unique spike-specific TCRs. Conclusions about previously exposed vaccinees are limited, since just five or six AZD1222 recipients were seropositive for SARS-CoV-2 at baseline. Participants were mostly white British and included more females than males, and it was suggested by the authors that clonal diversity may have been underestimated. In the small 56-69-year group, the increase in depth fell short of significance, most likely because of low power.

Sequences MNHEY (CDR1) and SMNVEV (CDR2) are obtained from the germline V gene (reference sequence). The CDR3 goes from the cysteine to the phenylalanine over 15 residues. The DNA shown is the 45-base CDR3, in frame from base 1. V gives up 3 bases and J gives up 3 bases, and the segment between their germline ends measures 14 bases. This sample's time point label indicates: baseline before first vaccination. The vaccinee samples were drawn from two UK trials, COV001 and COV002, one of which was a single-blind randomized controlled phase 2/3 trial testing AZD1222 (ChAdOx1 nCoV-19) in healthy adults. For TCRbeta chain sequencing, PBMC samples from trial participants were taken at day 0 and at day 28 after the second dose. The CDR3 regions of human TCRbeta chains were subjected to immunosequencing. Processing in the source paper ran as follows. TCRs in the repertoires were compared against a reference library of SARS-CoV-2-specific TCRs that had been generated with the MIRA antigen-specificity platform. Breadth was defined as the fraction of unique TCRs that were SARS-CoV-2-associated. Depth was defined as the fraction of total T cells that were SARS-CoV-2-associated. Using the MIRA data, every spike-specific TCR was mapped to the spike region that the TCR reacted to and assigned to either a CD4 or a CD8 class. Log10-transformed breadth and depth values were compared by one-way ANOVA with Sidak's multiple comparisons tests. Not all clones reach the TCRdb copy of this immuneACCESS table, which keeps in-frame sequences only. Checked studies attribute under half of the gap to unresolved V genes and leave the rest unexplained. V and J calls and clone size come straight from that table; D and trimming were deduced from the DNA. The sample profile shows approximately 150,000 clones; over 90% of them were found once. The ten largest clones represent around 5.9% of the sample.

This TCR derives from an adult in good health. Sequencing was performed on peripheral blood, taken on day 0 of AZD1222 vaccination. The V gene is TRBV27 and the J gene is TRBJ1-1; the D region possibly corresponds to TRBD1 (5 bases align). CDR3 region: CASSLGRRTDTEAFF. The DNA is TGTGCCAGCAGTTTGGGGCGGAGAACAGACACTGAAGCTTTCTTT.